Sequencing of this TCR beta chain was carried out in a study of shared clonotypes between healthy human individuals. As regards this clone: The antigen is undetermined.

Germline CDR1 and CDR2: WNHNN and SYGVQD (reference sequence). Trimming at V came to 8 bases and at J to 1 base, leaving 8 bases not matched to a gene. The CDR3 length is 16 residues. Study-level points and caveats: Lower generation probabilities were found for non-shared clonotypes than for those shared by all four donors.

Profiling relied on immunoSEQ multiplex PCR, and the TCRdb table lists in-frame clones only, not all of them. The repertoire holds about 1 million clones, with around 76% as singletons. The chain carries TRBV10-1 and TRBJ2-2, with 9 bases matching TRBD1. The sample taken for sequencing was memory CD4+ T cells sorted from blood. Noted subset: CD45RA-negative fraction. The receptor comes from a man between 18 and 29 years old in good health. The CDR3 nucleotides read TGCGCCAGCGGGTACAGGGGGCTAGGGAACACCGGGGAGCTGTTTTTT. This gives the protein CASGYRGLGNTGELFF.